This T cell receptor beta chain came from a study of shared clonotypes between healthy human individuals. Template for every sorted-subset replicate PCR totaled 150 to 250 ng DNA, around 32,000 T cell genomes. TCRdb's copy holds only in-frame clones and misses some; the assay was immunoSEQ multiplex PCR. The sample consists of approximately 2,000,000 clones, 80% to 95% of them appearing once. The naive CD8 fraction comprised CD45RO-negative cells positively selected for CCR7 and excluded terminally differentiated effector memory CD45RA+ cells. As for this clone: The junction departs from the called germline gene at one end, perhaps through a read error.

Sequencing was done on a sample of naive CD8+ T cells from PBMCs. This TCR was recovered from a man between 18 and 29 years old in good health. Some clones in this sample may be carry-over from other donors' samples.

The CDR3 region is CTSSYAPRSQPQHF. The CDR3 coding sequence is TGTACCAGCAGTTATGCCCCGCGAAGTCAGCCCCAGCATTTT. The gene calls are TRBV27 and TRBJ1-5, with unresolved D. This CDR3 comprises 14 residues. The V gene's germline CDR1 is MNHEY and CDR2 SMNVEV (reference sequence).